This T cell receptor beta chain is drawn from a study of T cells after yellow fever vaccination. Only a few counts were recorded for this clonotype. The antigen is undetermined. Study conclusions and caveats: Weaker, the secondary response peaked sooner, at day 5 versus 15.

V shed 4 bases and J shed 1 base, with 13 bases lying between them. The CDR3 is 15 residues long. CDR1 MNHEY and CDR2 SMNVEV come from the germline V gene (reference sequence). TCRdb itself ran the 5' RACE reads through MiXCR, one entry per CDR3 protein. The table has 300,000 to 400,000 distinct CDR3 sequences, approximately 12% seen once; the top ten hold about 3%. The chain couples TRBV27 to TRBJ1-2, with D possibly TRBD1 on 6 matching bases. The material sequenced was CD4+ T cells sorted from PBMCs, taken 15 days after the yellow fever booster vaccination. The clonotype comes from a man younger than 30 who received the YFV17D yellow fever vaccine. In DNA, the CDR3 is TGTGCCAGCAGTTCCAGGACAGCGGGTAACTATGGCTACACCTTC. This sequence encodes CASSSRTAGNYGYTF.